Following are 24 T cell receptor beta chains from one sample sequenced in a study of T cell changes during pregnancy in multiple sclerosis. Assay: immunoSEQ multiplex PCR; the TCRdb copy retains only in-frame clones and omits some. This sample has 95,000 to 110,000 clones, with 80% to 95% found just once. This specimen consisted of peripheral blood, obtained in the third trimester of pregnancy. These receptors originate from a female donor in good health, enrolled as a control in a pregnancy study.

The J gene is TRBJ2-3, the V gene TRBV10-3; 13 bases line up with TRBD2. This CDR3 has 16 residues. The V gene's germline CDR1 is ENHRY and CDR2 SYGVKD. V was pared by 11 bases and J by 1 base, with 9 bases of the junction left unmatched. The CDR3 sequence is CASGLAGAEGTDTQYF. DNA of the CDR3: TGTGCCTCCGGACTAGCGGGGGCTGAGGGCACAGATACGCAGTATTTT.

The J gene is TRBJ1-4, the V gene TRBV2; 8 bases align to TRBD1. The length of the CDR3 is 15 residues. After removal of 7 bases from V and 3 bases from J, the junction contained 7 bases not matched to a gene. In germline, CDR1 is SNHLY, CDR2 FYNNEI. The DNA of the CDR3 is TGTGCCAGCATCACCTCAGGGGGCTCTAATGAAAAACTGTTTTTT. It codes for CASITSGGSNEKLFF. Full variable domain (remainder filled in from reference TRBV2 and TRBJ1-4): EPEVTQTPSHQVTQMGQEVILRCVPISNHLYFYWYRQILGQKVEFLVSFYNNEISEKSEIFDDQFSVERPDGSNFTLKIRSTKLEDSAMYFCASITSGGSNEKLFFGSGTQLSVL.

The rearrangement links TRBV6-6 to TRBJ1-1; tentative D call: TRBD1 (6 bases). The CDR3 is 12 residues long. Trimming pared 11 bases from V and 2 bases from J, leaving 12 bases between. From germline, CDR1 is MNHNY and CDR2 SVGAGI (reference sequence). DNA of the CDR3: TGTGCCGGAGGACAGAGAAACACTGAAGCTTTCTTT. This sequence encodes CAGGQRNTEAFF.

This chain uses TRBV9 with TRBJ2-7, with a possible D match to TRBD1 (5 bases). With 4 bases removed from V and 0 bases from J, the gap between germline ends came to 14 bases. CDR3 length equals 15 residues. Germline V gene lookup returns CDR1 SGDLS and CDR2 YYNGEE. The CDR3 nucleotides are TGTGCCAGCAGCCCAGGGTTACCCTACTCCTACGAGCAGTACTTC. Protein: CASSPGLPYSYEQYF.

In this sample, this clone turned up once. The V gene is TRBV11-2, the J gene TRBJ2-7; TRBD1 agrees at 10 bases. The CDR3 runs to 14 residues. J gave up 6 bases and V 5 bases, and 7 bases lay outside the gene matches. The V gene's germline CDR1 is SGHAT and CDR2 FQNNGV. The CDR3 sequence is CASSNRDRGGEQYF. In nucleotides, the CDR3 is TGTGCCAGCAGCAACCGGGACAGGGGAGGCGAGCAGTACTTC.

The CDR3 bases are TGTGCCTGGAGTAATGGACAGGGCACAGATACGCAGTATTTT. This codes for CAWSNGQGTDTQYF. The chain uses TRBV30 and TRBJ2-3; 7 bases are shared with TRBD1. V shed 2 bases and J 1 base; nucleotides not matched to a gene: 3. CDR3 length equals 14 residues. CDR1 and CDR2 from the germline V gene are GTSNPN and SVGIG (reference sequence). The whole variable domain, filled in from reference TRBV30 and TRBJ2-3, reads SQTIHQWPATLVQPVGSPLSLECTVEGTSNPNLYWYRQAAGRGLQLLFYSVGIGQISSEVPQNLSASRPQDRQFILSSKKLLLSDSGFYLCAWSNGQGTDTQYFGPGTRLTVL.

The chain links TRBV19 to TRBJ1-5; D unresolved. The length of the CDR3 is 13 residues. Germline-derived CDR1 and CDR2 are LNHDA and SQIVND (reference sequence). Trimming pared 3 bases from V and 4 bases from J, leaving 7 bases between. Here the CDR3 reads CASSIMENQPQHF. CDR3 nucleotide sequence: TGTGCCAGTAGTATTATGGAGAATCAGCCCCAGCATTTT. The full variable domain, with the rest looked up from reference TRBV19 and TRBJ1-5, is DGGITQSPKYLFRKEGQNVTLSCEQNLNHDAMYWYRQDPGQGLRLIYYSQIVNDFQKGDIAEGYSVSREKKESFPLTVTSAQKNPTAFYLCASSIMENQPQHFGDGTRLSIL.

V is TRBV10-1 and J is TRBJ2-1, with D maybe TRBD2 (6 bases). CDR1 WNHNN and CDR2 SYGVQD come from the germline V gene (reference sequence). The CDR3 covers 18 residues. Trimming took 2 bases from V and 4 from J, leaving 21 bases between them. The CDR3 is CASSERWRGRRAYNEQFF. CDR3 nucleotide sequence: TGCGCCAGCAGTGAGAGGTGGAGGGGCCGACGAGCTTACAATGAGCAGTTCTTC.

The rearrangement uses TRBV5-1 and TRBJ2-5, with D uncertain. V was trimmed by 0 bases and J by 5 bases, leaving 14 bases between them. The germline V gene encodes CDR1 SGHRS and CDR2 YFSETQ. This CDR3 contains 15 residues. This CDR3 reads CASSLATALGETQYF. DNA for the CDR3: TGCGCCAGCAGCTTGGCGACGGCCCTCGGGGAGACCCAGTACTTC. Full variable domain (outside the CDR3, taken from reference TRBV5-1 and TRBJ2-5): KAGVTQTPRYLIKTRGQQVTLSCSPISGHRSVSWYQQTPGQGLQFLFEYFSETQRNKGNFPGRFSGRQFSNSRSEMNVSTLELGDSALYLCASSLATALGETQYFGPGTRLLVL.

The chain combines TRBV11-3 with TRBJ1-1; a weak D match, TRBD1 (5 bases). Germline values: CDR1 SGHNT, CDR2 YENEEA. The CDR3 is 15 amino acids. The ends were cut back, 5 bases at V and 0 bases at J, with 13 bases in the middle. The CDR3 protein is CASSPGGVMNTEAFF. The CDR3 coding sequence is TGTGCCAGCAGCCCGGGGGGGGTTATGAACACTGAAGCTTTCTTT.

CDR3 nucleotide sequence: TGTGCCAGCAGCAACGACAGAAATCGGCAGTTCTTC. Translation: CASSNDRNRQFF. J is TRBJ2-1 and V is TRBV11-3; D perhaps matches TRBD1 (5 bases). The CDR3 length is 12 residues. Trimming stripped 5 bases from V and 12 bases from J, with 14 bases between. Looked up from germline, CDR1 is SGHNT and CDR2 is YENEEA.

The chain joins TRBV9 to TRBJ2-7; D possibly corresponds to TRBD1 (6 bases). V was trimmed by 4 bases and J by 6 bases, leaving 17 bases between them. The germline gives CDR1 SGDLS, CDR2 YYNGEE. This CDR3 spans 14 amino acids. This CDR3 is CASSPLPGEGEQYF. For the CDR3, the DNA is TGTGCCAGCAGCCCCCTCCCAGGGGAAGGCGAGCAGTACTTC.

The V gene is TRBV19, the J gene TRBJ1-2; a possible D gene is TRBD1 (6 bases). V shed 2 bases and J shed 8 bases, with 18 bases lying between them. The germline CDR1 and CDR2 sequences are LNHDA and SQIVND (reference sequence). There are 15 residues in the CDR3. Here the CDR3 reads CASSITVTGSWGYTF. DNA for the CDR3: TGTGCCAGTAGTATAACGGTGACAGGCTCATGGGGCTACACCTTC.

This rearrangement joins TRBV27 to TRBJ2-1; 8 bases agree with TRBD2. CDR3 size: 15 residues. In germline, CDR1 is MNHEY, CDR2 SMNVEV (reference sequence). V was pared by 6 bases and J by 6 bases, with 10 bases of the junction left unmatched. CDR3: CASRDSGVDRNEQFF. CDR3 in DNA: TGTGCCAGCAGGGATAGCGGGGTGGACCGCAATGAGCAGTTCTTC.

The CDR3: CASTALQGATYEQYF. CDR3 nucleotides: TGTGCCAGCACTGCTTTACAGGGGGCGACCTACGAGCAGTACTTC. The genes are TRBV7-6 and TRBJ2-7; the match to TRBD1 covers 9 bases. Germline CDR1 and CDR2: SGHVS and FNYEAQ. The CDR3 length is 15 residues. Trimming took 7 bases from V and 2 from J; bases not matched to a gene: 9.

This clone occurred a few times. CDR3: CASRSQGTETQYF. CDR3 DNA sequence: TGTGCCAGCAGGAGCCAGGGGACGGAGACCCAGTACTTC. The chain recombines TRBV27 with TRBJ2-5; TRBD1 is a possible D gene (6 bases). The CDR3 is 13 residues long. The V and J ends lost 6 bases and 5 bases respectively, with 13 bases between them. Germline CDR1 and CDR2: MNHEY and SMNVEV (reference sequence).

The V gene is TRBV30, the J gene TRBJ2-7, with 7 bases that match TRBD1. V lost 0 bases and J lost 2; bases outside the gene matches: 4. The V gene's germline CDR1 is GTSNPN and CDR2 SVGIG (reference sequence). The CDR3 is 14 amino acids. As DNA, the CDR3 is TGTGCCTGGAGTGTCCGGGACAGTCCCTACGAGCAGTACTTC. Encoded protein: CAWSVRDSPYEQYF.

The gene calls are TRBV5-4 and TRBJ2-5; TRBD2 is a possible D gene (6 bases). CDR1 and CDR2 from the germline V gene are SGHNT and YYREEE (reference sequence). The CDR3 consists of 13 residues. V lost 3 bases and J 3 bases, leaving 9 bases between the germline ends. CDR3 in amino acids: CASSWGLEETQYF. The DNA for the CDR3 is TGTGCCAGCAGCTGGGGACTCGAAGAGACCCAGTACTTC. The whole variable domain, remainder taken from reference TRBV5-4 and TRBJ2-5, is ETGVTQSPTHLIKTRGQQVTLRCSSQSGHNTVSWYQQALGQGPQFIFQYYREEENGRGNFPPRFSGLQFPNYSSELNVNALELDDSALYLCASSWGLEETQYFGPGTRLLVL.

In DNA, the CDR3 is TGTGCCAGCAGCTTAAATTCGGGACAGCAAGAGACCCAGTACTTC. It yields the protein CASSLNSGQQETQYF. The chain employs TRBV7-2 and TRBJ2-5, with 7 positions matching TRBD1. Trimming at V came to 2 bases and at J to 2 bases, leaving 5 bases not matched to a gene. Germline CDR1 reads SGHTA; CDR2 reads FQGNSA. The CDR3 is made up of 15 amino acids. Complete variable domain (other parts from reference TRBV7-2 and TRBJ2-5): GAGVSQSPSNKVTEKGKDVELRCDPISGHTALYWYRQSLGQGLEFLIYFQGNSAPDKSGLPSDRFSAERTGGSVSTLTIQRTQQEDSAVYLCASSLNSGQQETQYFGPGTRLLVL.

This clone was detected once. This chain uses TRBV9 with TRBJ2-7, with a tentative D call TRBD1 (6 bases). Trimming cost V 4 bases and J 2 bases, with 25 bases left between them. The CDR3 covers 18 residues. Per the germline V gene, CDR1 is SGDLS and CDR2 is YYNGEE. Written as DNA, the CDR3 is TGTGCCAGCAGCAACCTACCCACAGGGAGCGGACGAACCTACGAGCAGTACTTC. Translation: CASSNLPTGSGRTYEQYF.

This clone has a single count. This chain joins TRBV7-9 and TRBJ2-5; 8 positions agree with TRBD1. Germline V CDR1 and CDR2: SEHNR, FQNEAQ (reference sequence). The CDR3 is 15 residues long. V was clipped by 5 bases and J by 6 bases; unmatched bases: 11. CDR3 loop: CASSIPRQGWKTQYF. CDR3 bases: TGTGCCAGCAGCATACCCCGACAGGGGTGGAAGACCCAGTACTTC.

CDR3 sequence reads: CASRPDRGTVGEKLFF. DNA of the CDR3: TGTGCCAGCAGACCGGACAGGGGCACCGTTGGTGAAAAACTGTTTTTT. The chain carries TRBV25-1 and TRBJ1-4, with 9 positions matching TRBD1. The ends lost 6 bases at V and 7 bases at J; junction bases unmatched: 12. Germline CDR1 reads MGHDK; CDR2 reads SYGVNS. The CDR3 is made up of 16 amino acids.

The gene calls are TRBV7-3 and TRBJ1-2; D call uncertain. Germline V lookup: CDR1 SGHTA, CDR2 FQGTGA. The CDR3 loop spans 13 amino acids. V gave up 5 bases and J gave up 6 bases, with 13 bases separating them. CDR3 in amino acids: CASSPNRGDGYTF. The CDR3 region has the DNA TGTGCCAGCAGCCCCAATCGGGGAGATGGCTACACCTTC.

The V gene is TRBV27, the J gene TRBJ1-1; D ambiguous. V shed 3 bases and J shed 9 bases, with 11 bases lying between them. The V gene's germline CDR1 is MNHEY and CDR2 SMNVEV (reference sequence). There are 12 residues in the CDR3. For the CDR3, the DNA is TGTGCCAGCAGTTTTGACGGGAGGCAAGCTTTCTTT. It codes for CASSFDGRQAFF.